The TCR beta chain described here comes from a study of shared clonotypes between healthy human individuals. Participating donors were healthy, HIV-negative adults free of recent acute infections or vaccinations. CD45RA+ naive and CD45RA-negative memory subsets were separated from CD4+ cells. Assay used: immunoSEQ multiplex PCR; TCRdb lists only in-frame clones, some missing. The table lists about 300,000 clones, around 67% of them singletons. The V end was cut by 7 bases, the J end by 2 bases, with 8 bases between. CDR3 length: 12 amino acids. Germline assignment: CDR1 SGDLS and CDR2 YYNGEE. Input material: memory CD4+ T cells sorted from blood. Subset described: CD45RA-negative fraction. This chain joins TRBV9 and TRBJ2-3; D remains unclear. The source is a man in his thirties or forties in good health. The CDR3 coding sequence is TGTGCCAGCGGTGGGAACACAGATACGCAGTATTTT. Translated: CASGGNTDTQYF.